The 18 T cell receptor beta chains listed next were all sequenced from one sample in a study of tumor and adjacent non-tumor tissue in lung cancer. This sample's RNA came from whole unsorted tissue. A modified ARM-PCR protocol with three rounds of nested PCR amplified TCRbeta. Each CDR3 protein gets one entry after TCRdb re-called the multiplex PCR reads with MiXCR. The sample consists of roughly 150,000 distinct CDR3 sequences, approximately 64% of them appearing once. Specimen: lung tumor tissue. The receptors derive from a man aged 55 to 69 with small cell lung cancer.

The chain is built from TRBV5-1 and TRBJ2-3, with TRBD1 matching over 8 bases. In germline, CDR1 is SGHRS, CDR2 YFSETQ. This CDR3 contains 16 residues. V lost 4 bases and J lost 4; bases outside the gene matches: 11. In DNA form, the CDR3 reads TGCGCCAGCAGCCTCGGACAGGGAGAAGGGGCAGATACGCAGTATTTT. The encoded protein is CASSLGQGEGADTQYF.

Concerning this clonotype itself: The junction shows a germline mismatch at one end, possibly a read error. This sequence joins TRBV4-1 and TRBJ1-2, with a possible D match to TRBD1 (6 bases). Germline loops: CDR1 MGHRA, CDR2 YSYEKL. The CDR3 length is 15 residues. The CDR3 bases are TGCGCCAGCAGCCTAGGAGGACGGGGGGCGGGTGGCCACACCTTC. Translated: CASSLGGRGAGGHTF.

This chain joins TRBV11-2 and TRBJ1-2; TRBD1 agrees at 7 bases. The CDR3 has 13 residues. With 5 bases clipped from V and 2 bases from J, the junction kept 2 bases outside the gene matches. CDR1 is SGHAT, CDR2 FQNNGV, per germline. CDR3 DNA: TGTGCCAGCAGCAAGGGACAGAACTATGGCTACACCTTC. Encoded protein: CASSKGQNYGYTF. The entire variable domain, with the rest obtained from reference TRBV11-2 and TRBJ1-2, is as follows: EAGVAQSPRYKIIEKRQSVAFWCNPISGHATLYWYQQILGQGPKLLIQFQNNGVVDDSQLPKDRFSAERLKGVDSTLKIQPAKLEDSAVYLCASSKGQNYGYTFGSGTRLTVV.

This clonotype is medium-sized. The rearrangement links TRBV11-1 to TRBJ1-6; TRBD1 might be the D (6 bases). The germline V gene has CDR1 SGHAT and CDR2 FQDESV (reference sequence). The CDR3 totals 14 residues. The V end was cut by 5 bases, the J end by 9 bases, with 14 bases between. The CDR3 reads CASSRRGEGSPLHF. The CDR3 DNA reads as TGTGCCAGCAGCCGCAGGGGTGAGGGTTCACCCCTCCACTTT. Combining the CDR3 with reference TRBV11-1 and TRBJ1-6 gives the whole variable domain EAEVAQSPRYKITEKSQAVAFWCDPISGHATLYWYRQILGQGPELLVQFQDESVVDDSQLPKDRFSAERLKGVDSTLKIQPAELGDSAMYLCASSRRGEGSPLHFGNGTRLTVT.

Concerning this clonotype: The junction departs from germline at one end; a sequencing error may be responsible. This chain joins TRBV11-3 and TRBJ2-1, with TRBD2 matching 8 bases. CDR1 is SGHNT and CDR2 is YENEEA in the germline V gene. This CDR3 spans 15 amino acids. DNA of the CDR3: TGTGCCAGCAGTTTAGGCGGGAGGTCCTACATTGAGCAGTTCTTC. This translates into CASSLGGRSYIEQFF.

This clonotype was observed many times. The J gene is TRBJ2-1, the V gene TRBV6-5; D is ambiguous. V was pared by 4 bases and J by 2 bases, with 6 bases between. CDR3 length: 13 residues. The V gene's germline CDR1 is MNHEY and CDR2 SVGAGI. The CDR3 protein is CASSSGPYNEQFF. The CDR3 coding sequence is TGTGCCAGCAGTTCAGGACCCTACAATGAGCAGTTCTTC.

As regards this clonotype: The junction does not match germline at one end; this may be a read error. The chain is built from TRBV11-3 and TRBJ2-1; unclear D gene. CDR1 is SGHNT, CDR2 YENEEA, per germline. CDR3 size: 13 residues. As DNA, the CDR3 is TGCGCCAGCAGCACAAAGGAAGAGGATGAGCAGTTCTTC. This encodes CASSTKEEDEQFF.

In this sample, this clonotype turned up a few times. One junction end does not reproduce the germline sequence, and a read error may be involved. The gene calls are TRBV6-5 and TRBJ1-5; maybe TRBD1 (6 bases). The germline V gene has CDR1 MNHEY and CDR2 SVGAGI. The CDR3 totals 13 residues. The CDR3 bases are TGTGCCAACAGTTCAGGGGCCTTCTCGCCCCAGCATTTT. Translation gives CANSSGAFSPQHF.

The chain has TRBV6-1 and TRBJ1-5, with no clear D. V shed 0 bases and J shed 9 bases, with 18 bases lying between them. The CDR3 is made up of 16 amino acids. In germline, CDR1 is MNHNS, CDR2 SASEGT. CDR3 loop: CASSEASMIRDLPQHF. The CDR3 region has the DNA TGTGCCAGCAGTGAAGCCAGCATGATACGGGATCTGCCCCAGCATTTT.

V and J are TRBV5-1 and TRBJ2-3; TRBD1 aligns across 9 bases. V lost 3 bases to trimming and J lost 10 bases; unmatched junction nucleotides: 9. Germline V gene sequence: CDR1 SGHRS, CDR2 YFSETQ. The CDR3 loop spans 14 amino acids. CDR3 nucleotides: TGCGCCAGCAGCTCGGGACAGGGAGACGTCGCGCAGTATTTT. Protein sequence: CASSSGQGDVAQYF.

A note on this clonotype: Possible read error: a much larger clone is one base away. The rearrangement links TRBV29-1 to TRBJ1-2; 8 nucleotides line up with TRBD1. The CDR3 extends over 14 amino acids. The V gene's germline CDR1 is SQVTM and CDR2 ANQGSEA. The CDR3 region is CSVEGGQGSYGYIF. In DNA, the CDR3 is TGCAGCGTTGAAGGTGGACAGGGCTCTTATGGCTACATCTTC. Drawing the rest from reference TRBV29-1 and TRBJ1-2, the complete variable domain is SAVISQKPSRDICQRGTSLTIQCQVDSQVTMMFWYRQQPGQSLTLIATANQGSEATYESGFVIDKFPISRPNLTFSTLTVSNMSPEDSSIYLCSVEGGQGSYGYIFGSGTRLTVV.

CDR3 bases: TGTGCCACTAGCCCCCCACAGGGGCAGGCCACTGAAGCTTTCTTT. This codes for CATSPPQGQATEAFF. This sequence joins TRBV6-5 and TRBJ1-1; 7 positions match TRBD1. The CDR3 runs to 15 residues. The V segment lost 10 bases and the J segment 4 bases; nucleotides outside the gene matches: 15. Germline values: CDR1 MNHEY, CDR2 SVGAGI.

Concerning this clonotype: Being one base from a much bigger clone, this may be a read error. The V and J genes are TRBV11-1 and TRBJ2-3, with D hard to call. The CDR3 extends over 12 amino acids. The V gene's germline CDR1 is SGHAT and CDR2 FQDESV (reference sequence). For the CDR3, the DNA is TGTGCCAGCACCTTAGTTGAAGATACGCAGTATTTT. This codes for CASTLVEDTQYF.

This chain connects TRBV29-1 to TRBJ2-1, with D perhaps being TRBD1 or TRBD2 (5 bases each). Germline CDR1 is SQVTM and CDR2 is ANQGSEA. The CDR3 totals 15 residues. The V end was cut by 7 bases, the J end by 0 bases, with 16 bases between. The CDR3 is CSGGAGASSYNEQFF. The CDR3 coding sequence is TGCAGCGGGGGAGCCGGGGCGAGCTCCTACAATGAGCAGTTCTTC.

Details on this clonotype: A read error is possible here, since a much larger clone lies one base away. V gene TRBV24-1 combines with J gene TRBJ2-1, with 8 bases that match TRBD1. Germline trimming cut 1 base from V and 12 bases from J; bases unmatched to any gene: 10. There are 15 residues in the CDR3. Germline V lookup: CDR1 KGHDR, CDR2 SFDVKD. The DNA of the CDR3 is TGTGCCACCAGTGATTTACAGGGGGTGGCCTTTGGGCAGTTCTTC. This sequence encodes CATSDLQGVAFGQFF.

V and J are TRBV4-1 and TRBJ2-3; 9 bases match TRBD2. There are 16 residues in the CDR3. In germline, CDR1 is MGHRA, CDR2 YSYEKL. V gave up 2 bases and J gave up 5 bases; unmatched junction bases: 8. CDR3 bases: TGCGCCAGCAGCCAAAAGAGTAGCGGGAGAGGAGATACGCAGTATTTT. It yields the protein CASSQKSSGRGDTQYF.

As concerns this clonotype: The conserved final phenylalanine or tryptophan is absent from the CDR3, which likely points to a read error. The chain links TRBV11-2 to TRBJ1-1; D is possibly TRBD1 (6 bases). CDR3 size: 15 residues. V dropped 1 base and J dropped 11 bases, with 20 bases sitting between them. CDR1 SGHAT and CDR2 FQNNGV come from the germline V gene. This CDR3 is CASSLVARAGERAFL. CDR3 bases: TGTGCCAGCAGCTTAGTCGCCAGGGCAGGGGAACGGGCTTTCCTT.

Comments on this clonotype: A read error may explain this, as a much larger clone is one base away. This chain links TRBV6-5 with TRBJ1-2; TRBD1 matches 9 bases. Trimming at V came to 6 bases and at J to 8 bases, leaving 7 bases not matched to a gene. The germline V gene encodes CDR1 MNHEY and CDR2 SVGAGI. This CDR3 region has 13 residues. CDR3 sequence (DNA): TGTGCCAGCAGCCAGACAGGGGGAAGGGGCTACACCTTC. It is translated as CASSQTGGRGYTF.